A single sample gave rise to the 18 T cell receptor beta chains below, sequenced in a study of graft-versus-host responses after intestinal transplantation. Only in-frame clones appear in the TCRdb table, and some are missing; sequencing was by immunoSEQ multiplex PCR. This sample has some 110,000 clones, with just under 95% found just once. Their specific antigens are unknown. Sequenced here: unstimulated CD8+ T cells sorted from spleen or lymph node cells, sampled before transplant. The receptors stem from a human donor who was the organ donor for an intestinal transplant.

J is TRBJ2-2 and V is TRBV11-2; D might be TRBD2 (5 bases). The V and J ends lost 1 base and 5 bases respectively, with 17 bases between them. Germline CDR1 is SGHAT and CDR2 is FQNNGV. The length of the CDR3 is 17 residues. For the CDR3, the DNA is TGTGCCAGCAGCTTAGTCGGGTTGTCGGGGAAAACCGGGGAGCTGTTTTTT. This codes for CASSLVGLSGKTGELFF.

The chain employs TRBV2 and TRBJ2-3; a possible D gene is TRBD1 (5 bases). Germline V CDR1 and CDR2: SNHLY, FYNNEI. The V end lost 0 bases, the J end lost 2 bases, and 18 bases lay between the germline ends. The CDR3 runs to 18 residues. As DNA, the CDR3 is TGTGCCAGCAGTGAAGCAGTCGGGTCCAGGGCGCCCACAGATACGCAGTATTTT. The encoded protein is CASSEAVGSRAPTDTQYF.

This clone has a handful of counts. This chain links TRBV19 with TRBJ2-6; a weak D match, TRBD1 (6 bases). Trimming took off 0 bases at V and 4 bases at J, with 10 bases between the two ends. The CDR3 covers 16 residues. Germline CDR1 LNHDA, CDR2 SQIVND (reference sequence). The CDR3 nucleotides read TGTGCCAGTAGTATAGAAGAAGGGACAGGGGCCAACGTCCTGACTTTC. Protein: CASSIEEGTGANVLTF.

This rearrangement joins TRBV19 to TRBJ2-2; possible D gene TRBD1, 6 bases. The germline CDR1 and CDR2 sequences are LNHDA and SQIVND (reference sequence). The CDR3 loop spans 15 amino acids. Trimming took off 4 bases at V and 0 bases at J, with 9 bases between the two ends. As DNA, the CDR3 is TGTGCCAGTAGTACGGACAGAACGAACACCGGGGAGCTGTTTTTT. Its protein is CASSTDRTNTGELFF.

V gene TRBV10-1 combines with J gene TRBJ1-6, with a weak D call TRBD1 (5 bases). Per germline, CDR1 WNHNN and CDR2 SYGVQD (reference sequence). CDR3 length equals 20 residues. V lost 4 bases and J lost 0, with 22 bases in between. The CDR3 protein is CASSGGVTRAGYSYNSPLHF. The CDR3 nucleotides are TGCGCCAGCAGTGGGGGCGTGACCAGGGCAGGGTACTCCTATAATTCACCCCTCCACTTT.

The chain employs TRBV4-2 and TRBJ2-7; TRBD2 is a possible D gene (6 bases). Germline values: CDR1 LGHNA, CDR2 YNFKEQ. The ends were cut back, 5 bases at V and 3 bases at J, with 11 bases in the middle. This CDR3 contains 13 residues. The CDR3 sequence: CASSLGGNYEQYF. CDR3 sequence (DNA): TGTGCCAGCAGCTTAGGAGGGAACTACGAGCAGTACTTC.

CDR3 nucleotide sequence: TGTGCCAGCTACAGGGCCAAGGGGACCGGGGAGCTGTTTTTT. It specifies CASYRAKGTGELFF. The chain employs TRBV27 and TRBJ2-2, with D perhaps matching TRBD1 (6 bases). CDR3 length equals 14 residues. Germline V gene sequence: CDR1 MNHEY, CDR2 SMNVEV (reference sequence). V was trimmed by 8 bases and J by 5 bases, leaving 15 bases between them.

The chain is built from TRBV2 and TRBJ1-1; TRBD1 might be the D (6 bases). V was shortened by 3 bases and J by 6 bases, with 26 bases between the two germline ends. In germline, CDR1 is SNHLY, CDR2 FYNNEI. CDR3 length: 18 residues. CDR3 sequence reads: CASSDPLTGRGWDPEAFF. Here the CDR3 DNA reads TGTGCCAGCAGTGACCCTTTGACAGGCCGTGGGTGGGACCCTGAAGCTTTCTTT.

This clone was detected once. The genes are TRBV4-2 and TRBJ2-3; TRBD2 might be the D (6 bases). The CDR3 length is 16 residues. The germline CDR1 and CDR2 sequences are LGHNA and YNFKEQ. Trimming removed 0 bases from V and 6 bases from J, with 16 bases in between. CDR3 sequence: CASSQEGSGGPDTQYF. The CDR3 DNA reads TGTGCCAGCAGCCAAGAGGGTTCTGGAGGGCCGGATACGCAGTATTTT.

The chain carries TRBV27 and TRBJ1-5; D ambiguous. Germline V CDR1 and CDR2: MNHEY, SMNVEV (reference sequence). This CDR3 spans 13 amino acids. V was cut by 2 bases and J by 6 bases, with 8 bases left in between. CDR3 sequence (DNA): TGTGCCAGCAGTTTACTCCCCGGTCAGCCCCAGCATTTT. Protein product: CASSLLPGQPQHF.

For this clone: The same CDR3 is also encoded by other DNA sequences in this sample. The chain recombines TRBV27 with TRBJ2-2, with D perhaps matching TRBD2 (5 bases). The V end lost 2 bases, the J end lost 5 bases, and 6 bases lay between the germline ends. Germline CDR1 MNHEY, CDR2 SMNVEV (reference sequence). This CDR3 spans 13 amino acids. CDR3: CASSLGGTGELFF. In nucleotides, the CDR3 is TGTGCCAGCAGTTTAGGCGGGACCGGGGAGCTGTTTTTT.

Note on this clone: The same CDR3 is also encoded by other DNA sequences in this sample. The rearrangement joins TRBV27 to TRBJ2-3; 10 nucleotides agree with TRBD2. CDR1 is MNHEY, CDR2 SMNVEV, per germline (reference sequence). Trimming cost V 1 base and J 3 bases; bases outside gene matches: 1. The CDR3 runs to 15 residues. In DNA, the CDR3 is TGTGCCAGCAGTTTATTAGCGGGAGGAACAGATACGCAGTATTTT. It specifies CASSLLAGGTDTQYF.

The chain is built from TRBV6-1 and TRBJ2-1; 8 bases map to TRBD2. This CDR3 has 10 residues. Germline-derived CDR1 and CDR2 are MNHNS and SASEGT. Unmatched junction bases numbered 5, after V lost 10 bases and J lost 12 bases. The CDR3, as DNA: TGTGCCATCGCCGCGGGGGGGCAGTTCTTC. Translated: CAIAAGGQFF.

V usage is TRBV28 and J usage is TRBJ2-7, with 10 nucleotides matching TRBD2. The CDR3 loop spans 15 amino acids. Germline trimming cut 6 bases from V and 1 base from J; bases unmatched to any gene: 6. Per the germline V gene, CDR1 is MDHEN and CDR2 is SYDVKM. The CDR3 region has the DNA TGTGCCAGCAGGGGGGGACTAGCGAGTTCCTACGAGCAGTACTTC. It is translated as CASRGGLASSYEQYF.

The chain uses TRBV19 and TRBJ1-1; D is ambiguous. V was cut by 3 bases and J by 4 bases, with 9 bases left in between. The germline CDR1 and CDR2 sequences are LNHDA and SQIVND (reference sequence). There are 13 residues in the CDR3. Here the CDR3 DNA reads TGTGCCAGTAGTATGACGGCCCGCACTGAAGCTTTCTTT. This encodes CASSMTARTEAFF. Complete variable domain (other parts from reference TRBV19 and TRBJ1-1): DGGITQSPKYLFRKEGQNVTLSCEQNLNHDAMYWYRQDPGQGLRLIYYSQIVNDFQKGDIAEGYSVSREKKESFPLTVTSAQKNPTAFYLCASSMTARTEAFFGQGTRLTVV.

J is TRBJ2-3 and V is TRBV29-1; 9 nucleotides agree with TRBD1. The CDR3 contains 14 residues. Trimming at V came to 4 bases and at J to 5 bases, leaving 7 bases not matched to a gene. CDR1 and CDR2 from the germline V gene are SQVTM and ANQGSEA. CDR3 region: CSVVRQGEGDTQYF. The CDR3 DNA reads as TGCAGCGTTGTGCGACAGGGGGAGGGAGATACGCAGTATTTT.

This chain joins TRBV5-6 and TRBJ1-1; no definite D call. V gave up 0 bases and J gave up 1 base, with 7 bases separating them. CDR1 SGHDT and CDR2 YYEEEE come from the germline V gene. The CDR3 runs to 14 residues. This CDR3 is CASSLGVPNTEAFF. For the CDR3, the DNA is TGTGCCAGCAGCTTGGGGGTCCCGAACACTGAAGCTTTCTTT. The full variable domain, its missing parts supplied by reference TRBV5-6 and TRBJ1-1, is DAGVTQSPTHLIKTRGQQVTLRCSPKSGHDTVSWYQQALGQGPQFIFQYYEEEERQRGNFPDRFSGHQFPNYSSELNVNALLLGDSALYLCASSLGVPNTEAFFGQGTRLTVV.

About this clone itself: Other DNA sequences in the sample encode the same CDR3. CDR3 DNA sequence: TGCGCCAGCAGCAGGACCGGGGGAAGGAACACTGAAGCTTTCTTT. Protein sequence: CASSRTGGRNTEAFF. This chain uses TRBV5-1 with TRBJ1-1; the D gene is possibly TRBD1 (5 bases). V lost 4 bases, J lost 1 base, and 14 bases lay in between. Germline CDR1 is SGHRS and CDR2 is YFSETQ. The CDR3 is 15 amino acids.